These 26 T cell receptor beta chains were all obtained from the same sample, sequenced in a study of graft-versus-host responses after intestinal transplantation. Measured with immunoSEQ multiplex PCR; TCRdb has only the in-frame clones, and not every one. The repertoire holds around 50,000 clones, about 88% seen once, with over 0.45% in the top ten. These receptors have no known antigen. The sample here was unstimulated CD4+ T cells sorted from spleen or lymph node cells, taken before transplant. The source is a human donor who was the organ donor for an intestinal transplant.

V and J are TRBV10-2 and TRBJ2-7, with D possibly being TRBD2 (6 bases). The CDR3 spans 12 residues. With 6 bases removed from V and 5 bases from J, the gap between germline ends came to 11 bases. Germline V CDR1 and CDR2: WSHSY, SAAADI. The CDR3 loop is CASSLEGNEQYF. In DNA, the CDR3 is TGCGCCAGCAGCCTGGAGGGGAACGAGCAGTACTTC.

CDR3 region: CASSDRGRGLTLPVDEKLFF. For the CDR3, the DNA is TGTGCCAGTAGTGACAGGGGGCGCGGACTGACACTCCCGGTAGATGAAAAACTGTTTTTT. The chain has TRBV19 and TRBJ1-4, with 10 bases matching TRBD1. CDR3 size: 20 residues. The V segment lost 5 bases and the J segment 6 bases; nucleotides outside the gene matches: 21. CDR1 LNHDA and CDR2 SQIVND come from the germline V gene (reference sequence).

The CDR3 DNA is TGTGCCACCGCGACACCGGGGCTCGACGAGCAGTACTTC. Its translation: CATATPGLDEQYF. V gene TRBV19 combines with J gene TRBJ2-7; the D call may be TRBD1 or TRBD2 (5 bases each). The CDR3 sequence is 13 residues long. V shed 10 bases and J shed 5 bases, with 18 bases lying between them. The germline CDR1 and CDR2 sequences are LNHDA and SQIVND (reference sequence).

The rearrangement uses TRBV9 and TRBJ2-7, with 7 positions matching TRBD2. Per germline, CDR1 SGDLS and CDR2 YYNGEE. This CDR3 comprises 15 residues. The V and J ends lost 0 bases and 2 bases, in that order; junction bases with no gene match: 5. CDR3 coding DNA: TGTGCCAGCAGCGTAGGAGCGGGGAAAACCTACGAGCAGTACTTC. This encodes CASSVGAGKTYEQYF. The variable domain in full, completed from reference TRBV9 and TRBJ2-7, reads DSGVTQTPKHLITATGQRVTLRCSPRSGDLSVYWYQQSLDQGLQFLIQYYNGEERAKGNILERFSAQQFPDLHSELNLSSLELGDSALYFCASSVGAGKTYEQYFGPGTRLTVT.

V gene TRBV19 combines with J gene TRBJ1-4; D call uncertain. V lost 6 bases to trimming and J lost 5 bases, with 10 bases between them. The germline V gene has CDR1 LNHDA and CDR2 SQIVND (reference sequence). The CDR3 contains 13 residues. The CDR3 DNA sequence: TGTGCCAGTAGGGAACACGAAAATGAAAAACTGTTTTTT. This sequence encodes CASREHENEKLFF. The full variable domain, completed using reference TRBV19 and TRBJ1-4, is DGGITQSPKYLFRKEGQNVTLSCEQNLNHDAMYWYRQDPGQGLRLIYYSQIVNDFQKGDIAEGYSVSREKKESFPLTVTSAQKNPTAFYLCASREHENEKLFFGSGTQLSVL.

The rearrangement joins TRBV6-1 to TRBJ1-1; no definite D call. Germline V CDR1 and CDR2: MNHNS, SASEGT. CDR3 length equals 15 residues. Trimming stripped 7 bases from V and 0 bases from J, with 15 bases between. CDR3 nucleotides: TGTGCCAGCACCCCCATGGGCTTTTTGAACACTGAAGCTTTCTTT. Amino acids: CASTPMGFLNTEAFF.

The chain recombines TRBV20-1 with TRBJ1-1; no reliable D call. Trimming stripped 2 bases from V and 0 bases from J, with 1 base between. Germline-derived CDR1 and CDR2 are DFQATT and SNEGSKA (reference sequence). The CDR3 covers 11 residues. The CDR3 loop reads CSARMNTEAFF. The CDR3 DNA reads as TGCAGTGCTAGAATGAACACTGAAGCTTTCTTT.

The chain carries TRBV11-2 and TRBJ1-6; D is unclear. The CDR3 spans 15 residues. In germline, CDR1 is SGHAT, CDR2 FQNNGV. V lost 0 bases, J lost 10 bases, and 13 bases lay in between. The CDR3 reads CASSLEVPRGSPLHF. For the CDR3, the DNA is TGTGCCAGCAGCTTAGAGGTACCCCGTGGGTCACCCCTCCACTTT. Looking up the rest from reference TRBV11-2 and TRBJ1-6 gives the full variable domain: EAGVAQSPRYKIIEKRQSVAFWCNPISGHATLYWYQQILGQGPKLLIQFQNNGVVDDSQLPKDRFSAERLKGVDSTLKIQPAKLEDSAVYLCASSLEVPRGSPLHFGNGTRLTVT.

This clone appeared a single time. The CDR3 here is CASSLQINTEAFF. Here the CDR3 DNA reads TGTGCCAGCAGCTTACAGATTAACACTGAAGCTTTCTTT. This rearrangement joins TRBV11-3 to TRBJ1-1; no definite D call. The V gene's germline CDR1 is SGHNT and CDR2 YENEEA. V was clipped by 2 bases and J by 2 bases, with 6 bases between them. There are 13 residues in the CDR3.

This chain joins TRBV19 and TRBJ1-2; possibly TRBD1 for D (5 bases). Trimming took 6 bases from V and 9 from J, leaving 17 bases between them. The germline CDR1 and CDR2 sequences are LNHDA and SQIVND (reference sequence). This CDR3 spans 13 amino acids. CDR3 sequence reads: CASRKVGGDRYTF. CDR3 sequence (DNA): TGTGCCAGTAGGAAGGTCGGAGGGGATCGCTACACCTTC.

This rearrangement joins TRBV7-2 to TRBJ1-4, with D unresolved. Trimming took 2 bases from V and 3 from J, leaving 10 bases between them. The germline gives CDR1 SGHTA, CDR2 FQGNSA. This CDR3 is built from 15 residues. CDR3 nucleotides: TGTGCCAGCAGCTTAACGGTCCTTTCTAATGAAAAACTGTTTTTT. It translates to CASSLTVLSNEKLFF. Based on the CDR3 plus reference TRBV7-2 and TRBJ1-4, the full variable domain is GAGVSQSPSNKVTEKGKDVELRCDPISGHTALYWYRQSLGQGLEFLIYFQGNSAPDKSGLPSDRFSAERTGGSVSTLTIQRTQQEDSAVYLCASSLTVLSNEKLFFGSGTQLSVL.

V is TRBV12-5 and J is TRBJ2-1; D remains unclear. From germline, CDR1 is LGHNT and CDR2 FRNRAP. CDR3 length: 12 amino acids. The V end lost 5 bases, the J end lost 7 bases, and 9 bases lay between the germline ends. CDR3 sequence reads: CASGPHSNEQFF. The CDR3 nucleotides read TGTGCTAGTGGTCCCCACTCGAATGAGCAGTTCTTC.

The chain combines TRBV19 with TRBJ1-5, with 8 bases lining up with TRBD1. This CDR3 is 15 amino acids long. Trimming removed 5 bases from V and 6 bases from J; junction bases left unmatched: 9. Germline V gene data show CDR1 as LNHDA and CDR2 as SQIVND (reference sequence). The chain's CDR3 is CASSPDRAAIQPQHF. The CDR3 nucleotides read TGTGCCAGTAGTCCGGACAGGGCGGCCATTCAGCCCCAGCATTTT.

V and J are TRBV6-1 and TRBJ2-4, with D uncertain. The V end was cut by 2 bases, the J end by 3 bases, with 11 bases between. Germline V gene data show CDR1 as MNHNS and CDR2 as SASEGT. This CDR3 comprises 15 residues. CDR3 coding DNA: TGTGCCAGCAGTGAATTAGGGCACGGCAAAAACATTCAGTACTTC. The encoded protein is CASSELGHGKNIQYF.

The table lists this clone with a count of one. The J gene is TRBJ2-1, the V gene TRBV6-6, with 12 bases fitting TRBD2. V shed 6 bases, J shed 10 bases, and the junction held 4 bases outside the gene matches. The CDR3 is made up of 13 amino acids. Germline V lookup: CDR1 MNHNY, CDR2 SVGAGI (reference sequence). Here the CDR3 reads CASRLGLAGEQFF. Written as DNA, the CDR3 is TGTGCCAGCAGACTCGGACTAGCGGGAGAGCAGTTCTTC.

This chain connects TRBV7-9 to TRBJ2-3, with TRBD1 matching over 11 bases. Germline V gene data show CDR1 as SEHNR and CDR2 as FQNEAQ (reference sequence). V was clipped by 5 bases and J by 2 bases; unmatched bases: 6. The CDR3 is 16 amino acids. The CDR3 sequence: CASSPRTGGPTDTQYF. CDR3 in DNA: TGTGCCAGCAGCCCTCGGACAGGGGGCCCCACAGATACGCAGTATTTT.

This clone was picked up a small number of times. This sequence joins TRBV7-8 and TRBJ1-2; D is possibly TRBD1 (5 bases). The CDR3 spans 15 residues. The V gene's germline CDR1 is SGHVS and CDR2 FQNEAQ. V gave up 0 bases and J gave up 2 bases, with 10 bases separating them. CDR3 in DNA: TGTGCCAGCAGCTTAGCGGGTGCAGGGAACTATGGCTACACCTTC. As protein: CASSLAGAGNYGYTF.

Of note for this clone: A junction boundary mismatches the germline segment, possibly from a read error. The chain recombines TRBV4-3 with TRBJ1-6, with D perhaps matching TRBD1 (6 bases). Germline assignment: CDR1 LGHNA and CDR2 YSLEER. The CDR3 is 16 amino acids. CDR3 sequence reads: CVSSQVSGQRNSPLHF. The CDR3 DNA follows: TGCGTCAGCAGCCAAGTTTCCGGACAGAGGAATTCACCCCTCCACTTT.

V usage is TRBV7-2 and J usage is TRBJ2-3; 7 nucleotides agree with TRBD2. From germline, CDR1 is SGHTA and CDR2 FQGNSA. The CDR3 covers 15 residues. With 1 base clipped from V and 5 bases from J, the junction kept 6 bases outside the gene matches. This CDR3 is CASSLGPQRGDTQYF. The CDR3 region has the DNA TGTGCCAGCAGCTTAGGACCACAGCGGGGAGATACGCAGTATTTT.

The rearrangement joins TRBV12-5 to TRBJ2-5; no clear D. Per germline, CDR1 LGHNT and CDR2 FRNRAP. The V and J ends lost 0 bases and 1 base respectively, with 9 bases between them. This CDR3 is 15 amino acids long. CDR3 region: CASGLVGKAQETQYF. The DNA for the CDR3 is TGTGCTAGTGGTTTGGTGGGTAAGGCCCAAGAGACCCAGTACTTC.

The chain combines TRBV5-1 with TRBJ2-5; TRBD2 might be the D (5 bases). V lost 4 bases and J 5 bases, leaving 9 bases between the germline ends. This CDR3 contains 12 residues. The germline V gene encodes CDR1 SGHRS and CDR2 YFSETQ. The CDR3 coding sequence is TGCGCCAGCAGCCTTAAGCGGGAGACCCAGTACTTC. Protein: CASSLKRETQYF.

The chain couples TRBV19 to TRBJ2-4; the D is unclear. CDR3 length: 15 residues. V was shortened by 8 bases and J by 0 bases, with 14 bases between the two germline ends. Germline V gene data show CDR1 as LNHDA and CDR2 as SQIVND (reference sequence). The CDR3 DNA sequence: TGTGCCAGTGGGGTCCCCACCCTAGCCAAAAACATTCAGTACTTC. Protein: CASGVPTLAKNIQYF.

DNA for the CDR3: TGTGCCAGCTCACCGACGGGCCTGGGTGGCTACACCTTC. This codes for CASSPTGLGGYTF. The chain employs TRBV6-5 and TRBJ1-2; unclear D gene. V shed 8 bases and J shed 7 bases, with 17 bases lying between them. This CDR3 region has 13 residues. CDR1 and CDR2 from the germline V gene are MNHEY and SVGAGI.

This clone was recorded once. The rearrangement uses TRBV4-3 and TRBJ2-7; the D gene is possibly TRBD2 (6 bases). Looked up from germline, CDR1 is LGHNA and CDR2 is YSLEER. Trimming shortened V by 0 bases and J by 0 bases, and 9 bases separated the two germline ends. The CDR3 is 15 residues long. The CDR3 sequence is CASSQELGGSYEQYF. CDR3 DNA: TGCGCCAGCAGCCAAGAGTTGGGGGGCTCCTACGAGCAGTACTTC.

The chain has TRBV4-1 and TRBJ2-7, with a possible D match to TRBD2 (5 bases). The ends were cut back, 0 bases at V and 2 bases at J, with 8 bases in the middle. This CDR3 region has 14 residues. Germline lookup yields CDR1 MGHRA and CDR2 YSYEKL. CDR3 sequence (DNA): TGCGCCAGCAGCCAAGAGGACTTACCCTACGAGCAGTACTTC. Its translation is CASSQEDLPYEQYF.

The chain has TRBV6-5 and TRBJ1-5, with 8 bases lining up with TRBD1. V shed 6 bases, J shed 4 bases, and the junction held 8 bases outside the gene matches. CDR3 length: 15 residues. CDR1 MNHEY and CDR2 SVGAGI come from the germline V gene. The CDR3 coding sequence is TGTGCCAGCAGCCGAGCAGGGGGCTGGAATCAGCCCCAGCATTTT. Protein sequence: CASSRAGGWNQPQHF.